This is a list of T cell receptor beta chains from one sample in a study of regulatory T cells in long-lasting Graves disease. TCRdb reprocessed the multiplex PCR reads with MiXCR, giving one entry per CDR3 protein. The table lists more than 300,000 distinct CDR3 sequences, roughly a sixth of them singletons. Sequences were derived from peripheral blood mononuclear cells (PBMCs), sampled at new diagnosis, from a patient treated with antithyroid drugs. The receptor set was obtained from a female donor with Graves disease. Both conserved end residues are part of each CDR3. A D gene is named only where the DNA matches it firmly. Only some rows state a clone size, as once, few, many or a class for expanded clones.

TRBJ1-1 | . | TRBV9 | . | CASSVASRTRRPRGTEAFF | TGTGCCAGCAGCGTAGCGTCCCGGACACGAAGACCTCGGGGCACTGAAGCTTTCTTT
TRBJ2-4 | many | TRBV28 | TRBD2 | CASSRQTSGRAGAKNIQYF | TGTGCCAGCAGTCGTCAGACTAGCGGGAGGGCCGGCGCCAAAAACATTCAGTACTTC
TRBJ1-3 | . | TRBV7-2 | . | CASSLVSFSGNTIYF | TGTGCCAGCAGCTTAGTCAGTTTCTCTGGAAACACCATATATTTT
TRBJ1-1 | many | TRBV5-1 | . | CASSLAGLSEAFF | TGCGCCAGCAGCTTGGCAGGGCTCTCTGAAGCTTTCTTT
TRBJ2-7 | many | TRBV6-2/TRBV6-3 | . | CASYRTEIPYEQYF | TGTGCCAGCTATAGGACGGAGATTCCCTACGAGCAGTACTTC
TRBJ1-5 | . | TRBV20-1 | TRBD1 | CSAARDRGQPQHF | TGCAGTGCTGCACGGGACAGGGGACAGCCCCAGCATTTT
TRBJ2-3 | few | TRBV4-3 | TRBD2 | CASSQEVAGATDTQYF | TGCGCCAGCAGCCAAGAAGTAGCGGGAGCCACAGATACGCAGTATTTT
TRBJ2-1 | . | TRBV12-3/TRBV12-4 | . | CASSPPRRVSSYNEQFF | TGTGCCAGCAGTCCCCCTAGGAGGGTTAGCTCCTACAATGAGCAGTTCTTC
TRBJ1-6 | many | TRBV11-2 | . | CASTPSFQSPLHF | TGTGCCAGCACCCCCTCTTTCCAGTCACCCCTCCACTTT
TRBJ2-7 | many | TRBV6-2/TRBV6-3 | . | CASSSGRRRGYEQYF | TGTGCCAGCAGTTCTGGACGGCGGAGGGGCTACGAGCAGTACTTC